The rows below give T cell receptor beta chains drawn from one sample of a study of cytomegalovirus exposure and HLA in healthy donors. Clones were sequenced by immunoSEQ multiplex PCR, and TCRdb holds only the in-frame ones, with some missing. The data contain 110,000 to 150,000 clones, 70% to 80% of them singletons. Sequenced: PBMCs. These receptors all stem from a woman in her fifties or sixties in good health and CMV-seronegative. Both conserved end residues are part of each CDR3. The order of the fields is J gene, V gene, D gene, clone size, CDR3 DNA, CDR3 protein. A D gene is named only where the DNA matches it firmly. Clone sizes are given selectively: once, few, many, or a class where the clone is expanded.

>TRBJ1-6|TRBV4-2|-|-
TGTGCCAGCAGCCAAGAACTGGTCCGGACACAGCTTAGGAGTTCACCCCTCCACTTT
CASSQELVRTQLRSSPLHF
>TRBJ1-2|TRBV7-2|-|-
TGTGCCAGCAGCTTAGGCAGGGGATTCAACTCCGGCTATGGCTACACCTTC
CASSLGRGFNSGYGYTF
>TRBJ2-7|TRBV5-1|-|-
TGCGCCAGCAGCCCTTCCTACGAGCAGTACTTC
CASSPSYEQYF
>TRBJ1-6|TRBV6-6|TRBD1|-
TGTGCCAGCATAACAGGGGTGAATTCACCCCTCCACTTT
CASITGVNSPLHF
>TRBJ2-1|TRBV5-1|-|-
TGCGCCAGCAGTCTAGCCAAGGGAGTGGATGAGCAGTTCTTC
CASSLAKGVDEQFF
>TRBJ2-7|TRBV15|-|few
TGTGCCACCGCCGCCGTGGTCGCGGGCAACGAGCAGTACTTC
CATAAVVAGNEQYF
>TRBJ2-2|TRBV6-5|-|-
TGTGCCAGCACCCGCTCGGGTAACACCGGGGAGCTGTTTTTT
CASTRSGNTGELFF
>TRBJ1-3|TRBV4-3|-|-
TGCGCCAGCAGCCAAGACGGGTCCAACGGTGGAAACACCATATATTTT
CASSQDGSNGGNTIYF
>TRBJ1-6|TRBV27|TRBD1|few
TGTGCCAGCAGTTTCCGGGACAGGGACACTTCACCCCTCCACTTT
CASSFRDRDTSPLHF
>TRBJ2-7|TRBV4-1|TRBD1|few
TGCGCCAGCAGCCGGATTGGGACAGGGGGCGCATCCTACGAGCAGTACTTC
CASSRIGTGGASYEQYF
>TRBJ2-2|TRBV6-1|-|-
TGTGCCAGCACGTTCAGGACCGGGGAGCTGTTTTTT
CASTFRTGELFF
>TRBJ1-6|TRBV25-1|TRBD1|-
TGTGCCAGCAGTGAGGACAGGGACAATTCACCCCTCCACTTT
CASSEDRDNSPLHF
>TRBJ1-5|TRBV4-2|-|-
TGTGCCAGCAGCCAAGACGTGTCAGGAGGGTTGGGCGATCAGCCCCAGCATTTT
CASSQDVSGGLGDQPQHF
>TRBJ2-7|TRBV7-2|TRBD2|-
TGTGCCAGCAGCTTAGCAGGCGGGAGATTCTACGAGCAGTACTTC
CASSLAGGRFYEQYF
>TRBJ2-1|TRBV25-1|TRBD1|-
TGTGCCAGCAGTGTACAGGGGGAGAATGAGCAGTTCTTC
CASSVQGENEQFF
>TRBJ1-2|TRBV19|TRBD1|-
TGTGCCAGTACCACAGGGGGCGGCTATGGCTACACCTTC
CASTTGGGYGYTF
>TRBJ2-3|TRBV20-1|-|-
TGCAGTGCGCTGAGCGCAGATACGCAGTATTTT
CSALSADTQYF
>TRBJ2-1|TRBV4-3|TRBD2|-
TGCGCCAGCAGCCAGGCAAGGACTAGCGGGGACCAGTTCTTC
CASSQARTSGDQFF
>TRBJ1-1|TRBV12-5|-|-
TGTGCTAGTGGCCGGTCCGGGACACCCCGAGATGGCACTGAAGCTTTCTTT
CASGRSGTPRDGTEAFF
>TRBJ1-2|TRBV5-4|-|-
TGTGCCAGCAGCCCGGGACATTTATATGGCTACACCTTC
CASSPGHLYGYTF
>TRBJ2-7|TRBV5-4|-|once
TGTGCCAGCAGCTTTTGGGGGGGGGCCTCCTACGAGCAGTACTTC
CASSFWGGASYEQYF
>TRBJ1-1|TRBV27|TRBD1|-
TGTGCCAGCAGGCCTGGGACAGGAGACACTGAAGCTTTCTTT
CASRPGTGDTEAFF
>TRBJ1-2|TRBV7-2|-|-
TGTGCCAGCAGCTTAAGTGCGGTCTACTATGGCTACACCTTC
CASSLSAVYYGYTF
>TRBJ1-2|TRBV6-5|TRBD1|-
TGTGCCAGCAGTTACGCTGGGACAGGCTATGGCTACACCTTC
CASSYAGTGYGYTF
>TRBJ2-3|TRBV9|TRBD2|-
TGTGCCAGCAGCGTAGGGACTAGCGGGGTTAGCACAGATACGCAGTATTTT
CASSVGTSGVSTDTQYF
>TRBJ1-2|TRBV6-1|-|-
TGTGCCAGCAGTTTGGACAGCTATGGCTACACCTTC
CASSLDSYGYTF
>TRBJ2-7|TRBV27|TRBD1|-
TGTGCCAGCGGGGGTCGGGACAGGGTCCTCTCCGAGCAGTACTTC
CASGGRDRVLSEQYF
>TRBJ1-6|TRBV25-1|TRBD1|-
TGTGCCAGCAAACAACAGGGGTATAATTCACCCCTCCACTTT
CASKQQGYNSPLHF
>TRBJ2-7|TRBV6-6|TRBD1|few
TGTGCCAGCCTCCCCGGCGGCGGGACAGGGGACTACGAGCAGTACTTC
CASLPGGGTGDYEQYF
>TRBJ2-5|TRBV18|-|-
TGTGCCAGCTCACCACCGTCCATCGAGACCCAGTACTTC
CASSPPSIETQYF
>TRBJ2-3|TRBV29-1|-|-
TGCAGCGTTGGAATGCCAGGGGTCACAGATACGCAGTATTTT
CSVGMPGVTDTQYF
>TRBJ2-2|TRBV4-3|TRBD2|-
TGCGCCAGCAGCCAAGACGCCGGGGGGAGCCTCACCGGGGAGCTGTTTTTT
CASSQDAGGSLTGELFF
>TRBJ2-1|TRBV7-9|-|-
TGTGCCAGCAGCTTGACACAGTACAATGAGCAGTTCTTC
CASSLTQYNEQFF
>TRBJ2-1|TRBV29-1|TRBD2|-
TGCAGCGTGGCCGGGACTAGCGGGGGGTGGTACAATGAGCAGTTCTTC
CSVAGTSGGWYNEQFF
>TRBJ2-2|TRBV6-5|TRBD2|few
TGTGCCAGCAGCACTCTAGCGGGGGGCGCCGGGGAGCTGTTTTTT
CASSTLAGGAGELFF
>TRBJ2-3|TRBV7-9|TRBD2|-
TGTGCCAGCAGCGCAGAGGTGAGGCTAGCGGGGCCGGGGGATACGCAGTATTTT
CASSAEVRLAGPGDTQYF
>TRBJ1-6|TRBV5-1|-|-
TGCGCCAGCAGCTTGGATCAGGTTAATAATTCACCCCTCCACTTT
CASSLDQVNNSPLHF
>TRBJ2-7|TRBV7-8|-|-
TGTGCCAGCAGAAAAACACAGGGAAGAGGCGAGCAGTACTTC
CASRKTQGRGEQYF
>TRBJ2-5|TRBV10-3|TRBD2|-
TGTGCCATCAGTGAGTCGTGGTCTAGCGGGGATCTGTACCAAGAGACCCAGTACTTC
CAISESWSSGDLYQETQYF
>TRBJ1-1|TRBV5-1|-|-
TGCGCCAGCAGCTTCAACAGCCAGAACACTGAAGCTTTCTTT
CASSFNSQNTEAFF
>TRBJ1-1|TRBV27|-|-
TGTGCCAGCAAGACGGTGGGGGGTACTGAAGCTTTCTTT
CASKTVGGTEAFF
>TRBJ2-1|TRBV29-1|-|-
TGCAGCGTTGGGGCGGGGAAGCAGCAGTTCTTC
CSVGAGKQQFF
>TRBJ1-4|TRBV7-9|-|-
TGTGCCAGCAGCCTAACAGAAGGGGGTAATGAAAAACTGTTTTTT
CASSLTEGGNEKLFF
>TRBJ1-1|TRBV2|TRBD1|-
TGTGCCAGCAGGACAGGGGAATCGACTGAAGCTTTCTTT
CASRTGESTEAFF
>TRBJ2-1|TRBV6-7|TRBD2|-
TGTGCCAGCAGGTACAAGGATGGACTAGCGCCTCCCTACAATGAGCAGTTCTTC
CASRYKDGLAPPYNEQFF
>TRBJ1-2|TRBV5-4|TRBD1|few
TGTGCCAGCAGGAGAGAGAGGGGGCTGTATGGCTACACCTTC
CASRRERGLYGYTF
>TRBJ2-7|TRBV13|-|-
TGTGCCAGCAGCTCAGGCCGGACTGGATACTACGAGCAGTACTTC
CASSSGRTGYYEQYF
>TRBJ1-1|TRBV19|-|-
TGTGCCAGTAGTGTAATGTTGTCCAACACTGAAGCTTTCTTT
CASSVMLSNTEAFF
>TRBJ2-1|TRBV19|TRBD2|-
TGTGCCAGTAAGAGAATAGCGGGGGGGCAAGAGCAGTTCTTC
CASKRIAGGQEQFF
>TRBJ2-2|TRBV7-2|-|-
TGTGCCAGCAACGCCTTACACCGAGGAACCACCGGGGAGCTGTTTTTT
CASNALHRGTTGELFF
>TRBJ2-1|TRBV19|TRBD2|-
TGTGCCAGTAGTATAGGCGGGAGCGGTGAGCAGTTCTTC
CASSIGGSGEQFF
>TRBJ2-7|TRBV19|-|many
TGTGCCAGTAGTATATCTTCTTTAGCCGAGCAGTACTTC
CASSISSLAEQYF
>TRBJ1-5|TRBV30|TRBD1|-
TGTGCCTGGAGTGCCGGACAGGGGGTTTTGCGTCAGCCCCAGCATTTT
CAWSAGQGVLRQPQHF
>TRBJ2-7|TRBV20-1|-|few
TGCAGTGCTAGTGTATCCTACGAGCAGTACTTC
CSASVSYEQYF